This T cell receptor (gamma chain) was recovered during a study of Vδ1+ human thymocytes. General study points: Thymic TRG and TRD repertoires appeared highly polyclonal, with Gaussian CDR3 length distributions.

V shed 0 bases and J 6 bases; nucleotides not matched to a gene: 10. Germline V gene sequence: CDR1 VTNTFY, CDR2 YDVSTARD (reference sequence). CDR3 length: 16 amino acids. Extracted RNA was reverse transcribed into cDNA. Multiplex PCR used pooled V-gene forward primers and a constant-region reverse primer to amplify CDR3s. TCRdb called clones anew from the multiplex PCR reads with CATT. The sample records 8,000 to 9,000 gamma-chain clones, roughly three fifths being singletons. In its sample, this clone was seen a few times. What it binds is not known. This sequence originates from a girl under two years old who had congenital heart surgery. Material: Vdelta1+ gamma-delta thymocytes from the thymus. Regarding subset: FACS-sorted CD3+ TCRalphabeta- TCRVdelta1+ TCRVdelta2- thymocytes. V and J are TRGV3 and TRGJP2. CDR3: CATWDRLDFRDWIKTF. The DNA for the CDR3 is TGTGCCACCTGGGACAGGCTGGATTTTCGTGATTGGATCAAGACGTTT.